This T cell receptor beta chain derives from a study of blood T cell repertoires in COVID-19. V lost 4 bases, J lost 5 bases, and 12 bases stayed unmatched. There are 16 residues in the CDR3. Looked up from germline, CDR1 is LGHNA and CDR2 is YSLEER. Sequencing used immunoSEQ multiplex PCR; TCRdb keeps in-frame clones, though not all of them. The data contain some 200,000 clones, about 86% of them singletons. This chain links TRBV4-3 with TRBJ2-5, with 8 bases lining up with TRBD2. This clonotype was sampled from a woman aged 70-85 years with acute or convalescent COVID-19. Sequenced sample: peripheral blood. DNA of the CDR3: TGCGCCAGCAGCCCGAGCTCCGGGAGGGCCAGGGAGACCCAGTACTTC. It codes for CASSPSSGRARETQYF.